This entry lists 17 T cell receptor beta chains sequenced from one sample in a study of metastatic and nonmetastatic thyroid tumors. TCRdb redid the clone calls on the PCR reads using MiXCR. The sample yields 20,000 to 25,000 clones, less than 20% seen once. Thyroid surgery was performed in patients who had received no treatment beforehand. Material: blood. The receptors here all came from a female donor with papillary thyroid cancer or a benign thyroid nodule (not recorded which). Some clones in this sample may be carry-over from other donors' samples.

The CDR3 bases are TGCAGTGCTAGAACCGGGACTAGCGACTACGAGCAGTACTTC. This encodes CSARTGTSDYEQYF. The chain combines TRBV20-1 with TRBJ2-7; TRBD2 agrees at 10 bases. Losses at the gene ends were 2 bases for V and 3 bases for J; bases not matched to a gene: 4. There are 14 residues in the CDR3. Germline CDR1 reads DFQATT; CDR2 reads SNEGSKA (reference sequence).

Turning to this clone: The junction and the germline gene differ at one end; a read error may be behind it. The CDR3 DNA reads as TGTGTCAGCTCCGGAGGCTCGTGGGGGGACACCGGGGAGCTGTTTTTT. This codes for CVSSGGSWGDTGELFF. V gene TRBV11-1 combines with J gene TRBJ2-2, with TRBD2 as a possible D gene (6 bases). The CDR3 is 16 residues long. Germline V CDR1 and CDR2: SGHAT, FQDESV (reference sequence).

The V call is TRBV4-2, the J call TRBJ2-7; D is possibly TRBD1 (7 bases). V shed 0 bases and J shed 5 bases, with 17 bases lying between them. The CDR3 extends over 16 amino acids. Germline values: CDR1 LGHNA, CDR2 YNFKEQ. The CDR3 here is CASSQDLLEGAHEQYF. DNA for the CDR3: TGTGCCAGCAGCCAAGATTTACTGGAGGGGGCCCACGAGCAGTACTTC.

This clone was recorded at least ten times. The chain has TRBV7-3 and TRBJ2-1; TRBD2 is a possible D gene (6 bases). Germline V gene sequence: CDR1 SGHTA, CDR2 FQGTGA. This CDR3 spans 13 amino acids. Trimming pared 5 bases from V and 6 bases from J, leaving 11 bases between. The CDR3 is CASSLGGTNEQFF. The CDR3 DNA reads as TGTGCCAGCAGCCTGGGGGGTACCAATGAGCAGTTCTTC.

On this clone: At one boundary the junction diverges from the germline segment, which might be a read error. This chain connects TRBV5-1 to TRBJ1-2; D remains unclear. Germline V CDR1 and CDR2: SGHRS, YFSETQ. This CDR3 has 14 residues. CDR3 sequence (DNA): TGCGCCAGTAGCTTGGCGGCCACCTCGTATGGCTACACCTTC. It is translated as CASSLAATSYGYTF.

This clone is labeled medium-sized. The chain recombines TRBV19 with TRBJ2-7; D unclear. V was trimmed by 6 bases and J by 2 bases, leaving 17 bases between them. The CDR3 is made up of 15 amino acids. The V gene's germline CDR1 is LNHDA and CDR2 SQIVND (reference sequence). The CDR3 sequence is CASSLASRPTYEQYF. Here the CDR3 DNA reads TGTGCCAGTAGCCTCGCCAGCAGACCTACCTACGAGCAGTACTTC. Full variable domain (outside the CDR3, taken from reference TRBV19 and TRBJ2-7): DGGITQSPKYLFRKEGQNVTLSCEQNLNHDAMYWYRQDPGQGLRLIYYSQIVNDFQKGDIAEGYSVSREKKESFPLTVTSAQKNPTAFYLCASSLASRPTYEQYFGPGTRLTVT.

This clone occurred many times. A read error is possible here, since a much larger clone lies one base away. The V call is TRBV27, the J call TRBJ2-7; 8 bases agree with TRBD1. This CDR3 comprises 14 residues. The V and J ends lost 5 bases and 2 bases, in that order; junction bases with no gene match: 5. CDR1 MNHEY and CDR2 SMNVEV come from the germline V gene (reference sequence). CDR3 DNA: TGTGCCAGCAGTCTCAAGGGACAGGCCTACGAGCAGTACTTC. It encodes CASSLKGQAYEQYF.

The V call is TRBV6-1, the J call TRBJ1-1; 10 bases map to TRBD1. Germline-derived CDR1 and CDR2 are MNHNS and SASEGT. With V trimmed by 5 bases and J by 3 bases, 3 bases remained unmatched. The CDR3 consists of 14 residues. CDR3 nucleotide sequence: TGTGCCAGCAGTCGGGACAGGGGATACACTGAAGCTTTCTTT. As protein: CASSRDRGYTEAFF.

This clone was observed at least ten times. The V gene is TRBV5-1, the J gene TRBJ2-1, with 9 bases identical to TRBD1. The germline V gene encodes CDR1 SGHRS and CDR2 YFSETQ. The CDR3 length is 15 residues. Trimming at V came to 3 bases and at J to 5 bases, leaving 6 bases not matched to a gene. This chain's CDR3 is CASSWGDRENNEQFF. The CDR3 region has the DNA TGCGCCAGCAGCTGGGGGGACAGGGAAAACAATGAGCAGTTCTTC.

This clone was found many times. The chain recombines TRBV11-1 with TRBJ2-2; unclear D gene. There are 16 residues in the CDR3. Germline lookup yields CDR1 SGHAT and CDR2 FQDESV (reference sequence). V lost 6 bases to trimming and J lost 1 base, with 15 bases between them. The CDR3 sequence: CASRHREAVNTGELFF. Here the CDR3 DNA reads TGTGCCAGCAGACATAGAGAGGCGGTGAACACCGGGGAGCTGTTTTTT.

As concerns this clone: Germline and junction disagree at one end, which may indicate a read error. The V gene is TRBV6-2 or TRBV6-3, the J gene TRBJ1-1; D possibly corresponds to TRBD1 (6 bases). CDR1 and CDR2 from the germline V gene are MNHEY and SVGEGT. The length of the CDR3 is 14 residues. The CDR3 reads CASSYSTGRGEAFF. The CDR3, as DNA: TGTGCCAGTAGTTACTCCACAGGGCGGGGTGAAGCTTTCTTT.

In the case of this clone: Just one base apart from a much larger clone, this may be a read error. This CDR3 reads CASSPRGRTNTEAFF. Here the CDR3 DNA reads TGTGCCAGCAGCCCCCGGGGCAGGACGAACACTGAAGCTTTCTTT. The chain is built from TRBV5-6 and TRBJ1-1, with D perhaps TRBD1 (5 bases). Trimming took off 4 bases at V and 1 base at J, with 14 bases between the two ends. The CDR3 loop spans 15 amino acids. Germline assignment: CDR1 SGHDT and CDR2 YYEEEE.

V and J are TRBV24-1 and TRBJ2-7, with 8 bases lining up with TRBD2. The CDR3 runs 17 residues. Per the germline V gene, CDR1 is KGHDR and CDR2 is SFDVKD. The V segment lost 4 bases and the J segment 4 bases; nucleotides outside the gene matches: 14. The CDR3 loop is CATSDPSGGVSDYEQYF. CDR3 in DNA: TGTGCCACCAGTGACCCCTCCGGGGGGGTATCTGATTACGAGCAGTACTTC.

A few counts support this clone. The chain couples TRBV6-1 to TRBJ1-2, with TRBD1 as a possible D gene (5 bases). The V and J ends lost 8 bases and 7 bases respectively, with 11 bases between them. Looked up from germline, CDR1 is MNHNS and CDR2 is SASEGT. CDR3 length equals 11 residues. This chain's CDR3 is CASRGGCGYTF. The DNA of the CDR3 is TGTGCCAGCCGTGGGGGATGTGGCTACACCTTC.

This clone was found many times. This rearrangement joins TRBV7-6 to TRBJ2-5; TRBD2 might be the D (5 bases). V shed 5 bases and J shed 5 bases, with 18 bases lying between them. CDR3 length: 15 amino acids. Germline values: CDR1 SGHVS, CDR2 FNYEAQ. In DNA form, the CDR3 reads TGTGCCAGCAGCAACGGACTTATTAACACGGAGACCCAGTACTTC. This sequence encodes CASSNGLINTETQYF. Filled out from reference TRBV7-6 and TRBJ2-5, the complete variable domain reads GAGVSQSPRYKVTKRGQDVALRCDPISGHVSLYWYRQALGQGPEFLTYFNYEAQQDKSGLPNDRFSAERPEGSISTLTIQRTEQRDSAMYRCASSNGLINTETQYFGPGTRLLVL.

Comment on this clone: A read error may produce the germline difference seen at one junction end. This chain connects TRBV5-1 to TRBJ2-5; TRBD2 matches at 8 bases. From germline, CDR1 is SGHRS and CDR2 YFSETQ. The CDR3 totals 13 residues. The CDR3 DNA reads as TGCTCCAGCAGCTTGGGCGGGAGGCAGACCCAGTACTTC. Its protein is CSSSLGGRQTQYF.

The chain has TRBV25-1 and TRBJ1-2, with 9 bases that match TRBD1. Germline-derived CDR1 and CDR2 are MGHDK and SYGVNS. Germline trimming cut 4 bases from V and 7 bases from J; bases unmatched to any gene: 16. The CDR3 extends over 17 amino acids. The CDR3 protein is CASSGPGQGAVGCGYTF. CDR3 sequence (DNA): TGTGCCAGCAGTGGTCCGGGACAGGGCGCAGTAGGCTGTGGCTACACCTTC.